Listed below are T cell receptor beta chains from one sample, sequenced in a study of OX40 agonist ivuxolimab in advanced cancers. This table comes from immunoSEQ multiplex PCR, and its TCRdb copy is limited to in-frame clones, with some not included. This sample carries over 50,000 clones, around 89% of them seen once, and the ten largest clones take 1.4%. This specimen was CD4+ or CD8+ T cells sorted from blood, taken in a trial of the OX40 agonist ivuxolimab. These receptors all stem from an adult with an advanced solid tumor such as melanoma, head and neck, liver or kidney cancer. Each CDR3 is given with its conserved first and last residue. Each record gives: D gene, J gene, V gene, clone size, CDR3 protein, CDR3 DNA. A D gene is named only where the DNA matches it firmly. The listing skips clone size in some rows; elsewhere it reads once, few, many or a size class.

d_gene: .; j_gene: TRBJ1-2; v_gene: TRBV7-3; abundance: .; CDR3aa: CASSPSRANYGYTF; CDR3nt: TGTGCCAGCAGCCCATCTAGGGCCAACTATGGCTACACCTTC
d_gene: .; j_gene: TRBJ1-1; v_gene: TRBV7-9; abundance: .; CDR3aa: CASSLSVGNTEAFF; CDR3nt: TGTGCCAGCAGCTTAAGTGTGGGGAACACTGAAGCTTTCTTT
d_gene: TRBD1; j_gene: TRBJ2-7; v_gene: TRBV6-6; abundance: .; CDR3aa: CASGGQGFYEQYF; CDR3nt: TGTGCCAGCGGGGGACAGGGATTCTACGAGCAGTACTTC
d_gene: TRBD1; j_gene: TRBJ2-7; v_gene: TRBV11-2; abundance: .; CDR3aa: CASSTNRGRSSYEQYF; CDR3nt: TGTGCCAGCAGCACCAACAGGGGTCGGAGCTCCTACGAGCAGTACTTC
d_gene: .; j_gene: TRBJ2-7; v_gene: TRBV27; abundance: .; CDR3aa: CASSQSRNSYEQYF; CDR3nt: TGTGCCAGCAGCCAATCGAGGAACTCCTACGAGCAGTACTTC
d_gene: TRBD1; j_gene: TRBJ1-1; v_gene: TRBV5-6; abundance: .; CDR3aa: CASSRQGKTEAFF; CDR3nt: TGTGCCAGCAGCAGACAGGGGAAAACTGAAGCTTTCTTT
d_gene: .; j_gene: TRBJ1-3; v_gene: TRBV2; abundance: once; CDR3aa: CASCLRGGLGNTIYF; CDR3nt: TGTGCCAGCTGCCTACGGGGGGGGCTAGGAAACACCATATATTTT
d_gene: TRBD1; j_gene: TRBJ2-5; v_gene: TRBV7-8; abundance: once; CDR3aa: CASSGQGKGTQYF; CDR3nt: TGTGCCAGCAGCGGACAGGGGAAAGGGACCCAGTACTTC
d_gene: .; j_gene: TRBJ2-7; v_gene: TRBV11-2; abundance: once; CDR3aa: CASSLLRNEQYF; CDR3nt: TGTGCCAGCAGCTTATTAAGAAACGAGCAGTACTTC
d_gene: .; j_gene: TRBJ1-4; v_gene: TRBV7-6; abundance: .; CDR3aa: CASTPQGGSGEKLFF; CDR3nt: TGTGCCAGCACCCCGCAAGGGGGGTCAGGGGAAAAACTGTTTTTT
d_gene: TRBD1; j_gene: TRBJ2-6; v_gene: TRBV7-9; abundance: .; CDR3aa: CASSPGTGRANVLTF; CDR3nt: TGTGCCAGCAGCCCGGGGACAGGGCGGGCCAACGTCCTGACTTTC
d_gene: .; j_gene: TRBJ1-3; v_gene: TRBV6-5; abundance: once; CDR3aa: CASATGGNTIYF; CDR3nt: TGTGCCAGCGCGACGGGGGGAAACACCATATATTTT
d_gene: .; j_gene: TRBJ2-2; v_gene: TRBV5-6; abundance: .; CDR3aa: CASSLSWNTGELFF; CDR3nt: TGTGCCAGCAGCTTGTCCTGGAACACCGGGGAGCTGTTTTTT